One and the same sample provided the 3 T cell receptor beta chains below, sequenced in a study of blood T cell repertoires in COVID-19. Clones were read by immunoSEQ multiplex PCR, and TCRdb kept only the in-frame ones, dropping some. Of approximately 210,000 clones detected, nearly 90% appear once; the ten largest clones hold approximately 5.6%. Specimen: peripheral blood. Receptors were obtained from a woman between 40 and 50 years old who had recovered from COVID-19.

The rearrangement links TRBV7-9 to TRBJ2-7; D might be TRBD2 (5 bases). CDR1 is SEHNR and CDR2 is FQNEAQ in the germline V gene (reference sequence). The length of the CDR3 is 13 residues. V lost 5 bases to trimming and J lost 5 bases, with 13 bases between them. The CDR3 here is CASSPGYGDEQYF. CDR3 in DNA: TGTGCCAGCAGCCCCGGTTACGGGGACGAGCAGTACTTC.

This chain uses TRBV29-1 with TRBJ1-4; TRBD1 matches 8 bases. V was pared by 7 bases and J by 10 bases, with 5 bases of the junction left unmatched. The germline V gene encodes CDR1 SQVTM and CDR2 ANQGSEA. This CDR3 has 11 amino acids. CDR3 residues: CSGLQGGKLFF. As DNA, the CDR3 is TGCAGCGGTTTACAGGGGGGAAAACTGTTTTTT.

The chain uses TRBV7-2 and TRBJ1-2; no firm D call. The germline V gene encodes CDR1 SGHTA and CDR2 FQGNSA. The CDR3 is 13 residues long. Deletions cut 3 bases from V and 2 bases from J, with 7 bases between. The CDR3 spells CASSFSANYGYTF. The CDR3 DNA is TGTGCCAGCAGCTTTTCTGCGAACTATGGCTACACCTTC.